This T cell receptor (beta chain) was documented in a study of blood T cell repertoires in COVID-19. Study information: Sources were T cells, B-cell-depleted T cells, or PBMCs; the material itself was cDNA or gDNA.

Germline V lookup: CDR1 SGDLS, CDR2 YYNGEE. V was clipped by 5 bases and J by 1 base; unmatched bases: 3. The CDR3 sequence is 15 residues long. Living in roughly 25 US areas, the participants were between roughly 18 and 90 years of age. The repertoire was sequenced with immunoSEQ multiplex PCR; TCRdb's copy has only in-frame clones and lacks some. The repertoire includes 210,000 or so clones, around 84% of them detected once, and 6% to 7.5% sits in the top ten. The sample comprised PBMCs or T cells enriched from blood (not recorded which). This chain links TRBV9 with TRBJ2-3, with TRBD2 matching over 11 bases. This clonotype was sampled from a woman aged 40 to 49 with acute COVID-19. Here the CDR3 reads CASREGLAGTDTQYF. The CDR3 bases are TGTGCCAGCAGAGAGGGACTAGCGGGCACAGATACGCAGTATTTT.